The source of this T cell receptor beta chain is a study of shared clonotypes between healthy human individuals. This clone was seen a handful of times. Its target is unknown. The CDR3 sequence is 11 residues long. The V gene's germline CDR1 is SEHNR and CDR2 FQNEAQ (reference sequence). V was cut by 5 bases and J by 7 bases, with 8 bases left in between. As processed by the authors: ImmunoSEQ sequences covered only the junction and lacked quality scores; filtering therefore differed. TCRdb's table, derived via immunoSEQ multiplex PCR, lists solely in-frame clones and lacks some. The D gene and trimming were derived from the DNA, and the V and J assignments and clone size from that table. Here the sample spans some 980,000 clones, 76% being singletons. Every one of the donors was a Caucasian adult that lived in Nashville, Tennessee. Study-wide points: Tissues were not sampled, only blood, and their repertoires likely differ.

The clonotype originates from a man aged 18 to 30 in good health. The chain couples TRBV7-9 to TRBJ1-1; D unresolved. The material sequenced was memory CD4+ T cells sorted from blood. Subset of the sample: CD45RA-negative fraction. In DNA, the CDR3 is TGTGCCAGCAGCCCAAGGGATGAAGCTTTCTTT. Amino acids: CASSPRDEAFF.